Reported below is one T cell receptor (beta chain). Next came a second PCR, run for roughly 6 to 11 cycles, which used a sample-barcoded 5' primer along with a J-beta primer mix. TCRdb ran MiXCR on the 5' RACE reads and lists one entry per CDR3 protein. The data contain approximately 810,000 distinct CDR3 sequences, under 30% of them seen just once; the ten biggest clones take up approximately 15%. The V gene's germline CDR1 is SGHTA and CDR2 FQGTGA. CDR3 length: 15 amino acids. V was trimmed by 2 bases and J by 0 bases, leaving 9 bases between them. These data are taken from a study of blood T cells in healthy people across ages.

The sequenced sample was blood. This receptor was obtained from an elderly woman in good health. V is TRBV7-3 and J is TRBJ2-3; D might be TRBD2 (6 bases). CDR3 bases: TGTGCCAGCAGCTTAGGAGGGGAGAGCACAGATACGCAGTATTTT. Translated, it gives CASSLGGESTDTQYF. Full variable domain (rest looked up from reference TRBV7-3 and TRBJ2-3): GAGVSQTPSNKVTEKGKYVELRCDPISGHTALYWYRQSLGQGPEFLIYFQGTGAADDSGLPNDRFFAVRPEGSVSTLKIQRTERGDSAVYLCASSLGGESTDTQYFGPGTRLTVL.